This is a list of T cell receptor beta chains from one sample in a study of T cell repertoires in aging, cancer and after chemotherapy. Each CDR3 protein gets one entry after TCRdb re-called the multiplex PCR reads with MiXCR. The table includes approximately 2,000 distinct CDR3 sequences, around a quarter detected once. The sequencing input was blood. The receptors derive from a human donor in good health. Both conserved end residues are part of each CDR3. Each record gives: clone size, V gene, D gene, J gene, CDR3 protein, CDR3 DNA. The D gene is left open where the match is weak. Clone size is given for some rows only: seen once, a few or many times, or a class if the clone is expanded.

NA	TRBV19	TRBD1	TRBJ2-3	CASSKDRGVDTQYF	TGTGCCAGTAGTAAGGACAGGGGAGTGGATACGCAGTATTTT
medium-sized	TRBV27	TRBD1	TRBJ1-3	CASRQTGAGNTIYF	TGTGCCAGCAGACAAACAGGGGCTGGAAACACCATATATTTT
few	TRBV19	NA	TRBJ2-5	CASSMVKRAGETQYF	TGTGCCAGTAGTATGGTCAAGAGGGCGGGAGAGACCCAGTACTTC
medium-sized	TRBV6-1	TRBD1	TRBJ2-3	CASRRDRAEDTQYF	TGTGCCAGCAGACGGGACAGGGCGGAAGATACGCAGTATTTT
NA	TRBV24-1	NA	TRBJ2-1	CATSDPGLNEQFF	TGTGCCACCAGTGATCCGGGACTCAATGAGCAGTTCTTC
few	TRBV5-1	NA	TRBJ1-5	CASSLAGQGNQPQHF	TGCGCCAGCAGCTTGGCCGGGCAGGGGAATCAGCCCCAGCATTTT
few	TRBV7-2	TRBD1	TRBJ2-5	CASSLGTGQETQYF	TGTGCCAGCAGCTTAGGGACAGGGCAAGAGACCCAGTACTTC
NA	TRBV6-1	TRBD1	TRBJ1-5	CASSGGTGGSFNQPQHF	TGTGCCAGCAGTGGGGGGACAGGGGGCTCTTTCAATCAGCCCCAGCATTTT
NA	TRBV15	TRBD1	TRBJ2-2	CATSQGQGSGELFF	TGTGCCACCAGCCAGGGACAGGGAAGCGGGGAGCTGTTTTTT
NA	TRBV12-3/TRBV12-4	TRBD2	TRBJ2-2	CASSPRAGTGELFF	TGTGCCAGCAGCCCACGAGCGGGGACCGGGGAGCTGTTTTTT
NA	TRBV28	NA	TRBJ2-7	CASHPGDIASSYEQYF	TGTGCCAGTCACCCCGGAGACATCGCGAGCTCCTACGAGCAGTACTTC
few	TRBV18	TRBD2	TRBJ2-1	CASSPPGGGVYNEQFF	TGTGCCAGCTCACCACCGGGGGGAGGGGTCTACAATGAGCAGTTCTTC
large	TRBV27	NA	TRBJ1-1	CASSWYRQNLNTEAFF	TGTGCCAGCAGTTGGTACAGACAAAACCTGAACACTGAAGCTTTCTTT
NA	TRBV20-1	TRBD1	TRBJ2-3	CSARETTGVSTDTQYF	TGCAGTGCTAGAGAGACGACAGGGGTTAGCACAGATACGCAGTATTTT
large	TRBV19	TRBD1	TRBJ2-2	CASRTWTGTSTGELFF	TGTGCCAGTAGGACATGGACAGGTACATCCACCGGGGAGCTGTTTTTT
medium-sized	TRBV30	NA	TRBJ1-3	CAWSVGQSSGNTIYF	TGTGCCTGGAGTGTAGGACAGTCCTCTGGAAACACCATATATTTT
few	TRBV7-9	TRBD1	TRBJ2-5	CASSPGQGFQETQYF	TGTGCCAGCAGCCCGGGACAGGGGTTCCAAGAGACCCAGTACTTC
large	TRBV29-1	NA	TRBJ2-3	CSVEARNADTQYF	TGCAGCGTCGAGGCCCGGAATGCAGATACGCAGTATTTT
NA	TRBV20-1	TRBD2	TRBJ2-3	CSAEAGTSGRGSDTQYF	TGCAGTGCTGAGGCGGGGACTAGCGGGAGAGGGTCAGATACGCAGTATTTT
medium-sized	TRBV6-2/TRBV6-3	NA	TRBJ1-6	CASSWVVTSPLHF	TGTGCCAGCAGTTGGGTAGTTACATCACCCCTCCACTTT
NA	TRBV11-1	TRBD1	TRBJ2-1	CASSPRQGWETQFF	TGCGCCAGCAGCCCCAGACAGGGGTGGGAGACCCAGTTCTTC
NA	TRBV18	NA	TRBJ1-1	CASSRANTEAFF	TGTGCCAGCTCACGGGCGAACACTGAAGCTTTCTTT
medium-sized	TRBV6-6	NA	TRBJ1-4	CASSYEGGGEKLFF	TGTGCCAGCAGTTACGAGGGTGGAGGTGAAAAACTGTTTTTT